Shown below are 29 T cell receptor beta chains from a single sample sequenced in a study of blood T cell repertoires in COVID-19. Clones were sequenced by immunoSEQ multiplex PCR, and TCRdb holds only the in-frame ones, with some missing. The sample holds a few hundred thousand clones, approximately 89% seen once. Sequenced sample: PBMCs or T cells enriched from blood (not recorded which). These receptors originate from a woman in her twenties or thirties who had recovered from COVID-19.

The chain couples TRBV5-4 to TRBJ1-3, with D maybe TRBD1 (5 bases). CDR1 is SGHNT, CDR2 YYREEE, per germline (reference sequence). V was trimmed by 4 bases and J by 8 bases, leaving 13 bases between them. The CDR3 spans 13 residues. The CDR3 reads CASSPGTFDTIYF. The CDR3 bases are TGTGCCAGCAGCCCCGGGACTTTCGACACCATATATTTT. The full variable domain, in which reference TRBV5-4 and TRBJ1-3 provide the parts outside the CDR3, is ETGVTQSPTHLIKTRGQQVTLRCSSQSGHNTVSWYQQALGQGPQFIFQYYREEENGRGNFPPRFSGLQFPNYSSELNVNALELDDSALYLCASSPGTFDTIYFGEGSWLTVV.

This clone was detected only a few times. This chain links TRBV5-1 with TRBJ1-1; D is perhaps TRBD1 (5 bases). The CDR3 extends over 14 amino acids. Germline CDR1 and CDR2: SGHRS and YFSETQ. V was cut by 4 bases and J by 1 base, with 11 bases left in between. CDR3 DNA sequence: TGCGCCAGCAGCCACGGACACAAGAACACTGAAGCTTTCTTT. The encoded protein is CASSHGHKNTEAFF. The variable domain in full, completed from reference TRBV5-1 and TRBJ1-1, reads KAGVTQTPRYLIKTRGQQVTLSCSPISGHRSVSWYQQTPGQGLQFLFEYFSETQRNKGNFPGRFSGRQFSNSRSEMNVSTLELGDSALYLCASSHGHKNTEAFFGQGTRLTVV.

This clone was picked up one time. CDR3 sequence: CATSRDLSWDSGYEQYF. The CDR3 bases are TGTGCCACCAGCAGAGATCTATCATGGGACAGCGGCTACGAGCAGTACTTC. This sequence joins TRBV15 and TRBJ2-7, with 7 bases identical to TRBD1. Germline lookup yields CDR1 LNHNV and CDR2 YYDKDF (reference sequence). V lost 0 bases to trimming and J lost 3 bases; unmatched junction nucleotides: 11. The CDR3 loop spans 17 amino acids.

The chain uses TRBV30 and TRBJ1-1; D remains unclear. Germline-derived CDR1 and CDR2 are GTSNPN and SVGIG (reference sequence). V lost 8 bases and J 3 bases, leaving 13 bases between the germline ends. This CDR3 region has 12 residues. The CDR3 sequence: CAATAGYTEAFF. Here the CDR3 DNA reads TGTGCCGCTACAGCGGGGTACACTGAAGCTTTCTTT.

This chain's CDR3 is CASSIGWAGDEQYF. The CDR3 DNA reads TGTGCCAGTAGTATAGGGTGGGCAGGGGACGAGCAGTACTTC. The chain is built from TRBV19 and TRBJ2-7, with a possible D match to TRBD1 (6 bases). With 1 base removed from V and 5 bases from J, the gap between germline ends came to 12 bases. Germline values: CDR1 LNHDA, CDR2 SQIVND (reference sequence). The CDR3 runs 14 residues.

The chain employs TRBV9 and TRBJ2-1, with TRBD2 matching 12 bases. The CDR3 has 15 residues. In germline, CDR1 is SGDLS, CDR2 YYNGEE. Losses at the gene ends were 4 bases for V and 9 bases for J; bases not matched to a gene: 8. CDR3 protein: CASSQTSGGFGEQFF. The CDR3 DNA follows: TGTGCCAGCAGCCAAACTAGCGGGGGGTTTGGTGAGCAGTTCTTC.

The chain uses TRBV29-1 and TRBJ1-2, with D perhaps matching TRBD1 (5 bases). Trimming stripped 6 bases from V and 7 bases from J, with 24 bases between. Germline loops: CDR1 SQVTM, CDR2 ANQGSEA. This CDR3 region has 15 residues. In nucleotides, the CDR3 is TGCAGCGTCCCACCGGGGTCGGGGCTGGGAGGTGGCTACACCTTC. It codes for CSVPPGSGLGGGYTF. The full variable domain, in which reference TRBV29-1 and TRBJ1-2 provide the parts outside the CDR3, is SAVISQKPSRDICQRGTSLTIQCQVDSQVTMMFWYRQQPGQSLTLIATANQGSEATYESGFVIDKFPISRPNLTFSTLTVSNMSPEDSSIYLCSVPPGSGLGGGYTFGSGTRLTVV.

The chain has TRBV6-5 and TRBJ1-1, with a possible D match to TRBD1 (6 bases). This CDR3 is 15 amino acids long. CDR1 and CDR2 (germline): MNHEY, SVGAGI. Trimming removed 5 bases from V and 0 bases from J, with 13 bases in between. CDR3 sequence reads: CASSPWTVMNTEAFF. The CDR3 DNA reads TGTGCCAGCAGTCCCTGGACAGTCATGAACACTGAAGCTTTCTTT.

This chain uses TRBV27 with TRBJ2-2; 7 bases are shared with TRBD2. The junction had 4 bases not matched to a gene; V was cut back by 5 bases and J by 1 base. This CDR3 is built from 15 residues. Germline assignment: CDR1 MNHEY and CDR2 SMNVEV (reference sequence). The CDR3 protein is CASSLIAGNTGELFF. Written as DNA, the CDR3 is TGTGCCAGCAGTCTAATAGCGGGGAACACCGGGGAGCTGTTTTTT.

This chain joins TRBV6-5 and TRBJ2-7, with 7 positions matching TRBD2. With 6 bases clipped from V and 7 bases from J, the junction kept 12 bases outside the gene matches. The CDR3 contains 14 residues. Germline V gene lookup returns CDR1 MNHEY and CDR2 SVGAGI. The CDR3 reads CASSRDYISGEQYF. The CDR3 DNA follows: TGTGCCAGCAGCCGGGACTACATCTCTGGGGAGCAGTACTTC.

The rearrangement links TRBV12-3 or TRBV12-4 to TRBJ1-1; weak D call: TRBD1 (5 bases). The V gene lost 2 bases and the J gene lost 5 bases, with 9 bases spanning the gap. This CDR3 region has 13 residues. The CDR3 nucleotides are TGTGCCAGCAGTTTACGGCGGGGGACTGAAGCTTTCTTT. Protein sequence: CASSLRRGTEAFF.

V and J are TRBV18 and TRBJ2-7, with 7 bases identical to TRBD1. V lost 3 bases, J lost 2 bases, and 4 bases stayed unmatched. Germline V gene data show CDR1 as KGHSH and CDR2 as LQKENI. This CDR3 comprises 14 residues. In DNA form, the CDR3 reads TGTGCCAGCTCACCGGGACAGATCACCTACGAGCAGTACTTC. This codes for CASSPGQITYEQYF.

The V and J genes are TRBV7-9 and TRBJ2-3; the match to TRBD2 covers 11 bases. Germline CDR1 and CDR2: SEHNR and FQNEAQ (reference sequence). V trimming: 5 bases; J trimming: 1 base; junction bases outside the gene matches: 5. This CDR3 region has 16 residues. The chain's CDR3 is CASSPPGLAGTDTQYF. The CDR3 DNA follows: TGTGCCAGCAGCCCCCCGGGACTAGCGGGCACAGATACGCAGTATTTT.

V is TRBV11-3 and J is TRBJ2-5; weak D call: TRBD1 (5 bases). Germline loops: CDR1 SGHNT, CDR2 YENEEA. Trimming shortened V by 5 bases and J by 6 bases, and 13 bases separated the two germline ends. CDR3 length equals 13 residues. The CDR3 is CASSPDSTKTQYF. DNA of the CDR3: TGTGCCAGCAGCCCTGACAGCACAAAGACCCAGTACTTC.

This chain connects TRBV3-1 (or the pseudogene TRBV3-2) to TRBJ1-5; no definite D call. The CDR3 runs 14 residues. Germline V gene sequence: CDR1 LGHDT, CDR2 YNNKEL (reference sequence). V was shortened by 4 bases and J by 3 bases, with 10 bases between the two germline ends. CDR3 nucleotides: TGTGCCAGCAGCCCCCCATGGGCCAATCAGCCCCAGCATTTT. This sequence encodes CASSPPWANQPQHF.

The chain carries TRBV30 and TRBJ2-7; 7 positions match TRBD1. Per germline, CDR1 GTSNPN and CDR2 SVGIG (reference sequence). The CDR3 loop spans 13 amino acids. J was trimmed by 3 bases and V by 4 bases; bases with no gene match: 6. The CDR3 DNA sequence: TGTGCCTGGAACCGGGACAGAGACTACGAGCAGTACTTC. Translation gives CAWNRDRDYEQYF. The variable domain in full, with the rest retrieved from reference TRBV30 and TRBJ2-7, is SQTIHQWPATLVQPVGSPLSLECTVEGTSNPNLYWYRQAAGRGLQLLFYSVGIGQISSEVPQNLSASRPQDRQFILSSKKLLLSDSGFYLCAWNRDRDYEQYFGPGTRLTVT.

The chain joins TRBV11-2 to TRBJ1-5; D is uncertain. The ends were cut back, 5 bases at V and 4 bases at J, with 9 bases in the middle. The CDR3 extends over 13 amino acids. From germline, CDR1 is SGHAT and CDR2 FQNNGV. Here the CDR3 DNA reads TGTGCCAGCAGCAAAACAGATAATCAGCCCCAGCATTTT. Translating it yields CASSKTDNQPQHF.

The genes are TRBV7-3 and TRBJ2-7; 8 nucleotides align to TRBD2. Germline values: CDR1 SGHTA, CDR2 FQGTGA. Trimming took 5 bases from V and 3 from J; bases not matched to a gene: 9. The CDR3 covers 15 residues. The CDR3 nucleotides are TGTGCCAGCAGCCCGGCGGTTAGCGGGATCTACGAGCAGTACTTC. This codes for CASSPAVSGIYEQYF.

CDR3 DNA: TGTGCCAGTAGCCGCCGGACAGGCGGGGGGGAGCTGTTTTTT. Translating it yields CASSRRTGGGELFF. The chain employs TRBV19 and TRBJ2-2; 7 nucleotides align to TRBD1. With 6 bases clipped from V and 8 bases from J, the junction kept 9 bases outside the gene matches. The CDR3 runs 14 residues. Germline V gene sequence: CDR1 LNHDA, CDR2 SQIVND (reference sequence).

Here the CDR3 reads CATSIGTGRTDTQYF. The CDR3 DNA follows: TGTGCCACCAGTATCGGGACAGGGAGAACAGATACGCAGTATTTT. V usage is TRBV24-1 and J usage is TRBJ2-3, with TRBD1 matching 9 bases. The CDR3 consists of 15 residues. After removal of 6 bases from V and 3 bases from J, the junction contained 6 bases not matched to a gene. Looked up from germline, CDR1 is KGHDR and CDR2 is SFDVKD.

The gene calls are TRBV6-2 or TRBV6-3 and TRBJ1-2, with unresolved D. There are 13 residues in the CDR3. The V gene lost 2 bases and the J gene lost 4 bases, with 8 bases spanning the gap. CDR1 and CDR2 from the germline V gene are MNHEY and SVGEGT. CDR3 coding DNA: TGTGCCAGCAGTTACCCCGGAGGCTATGGCTACACCTTC. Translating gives CASSYPGGYGYTF.

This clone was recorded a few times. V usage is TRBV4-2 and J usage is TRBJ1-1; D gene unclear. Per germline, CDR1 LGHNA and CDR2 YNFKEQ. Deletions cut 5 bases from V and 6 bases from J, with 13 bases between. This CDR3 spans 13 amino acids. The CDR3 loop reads CASSEGWVSEAFF. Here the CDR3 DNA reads TGTGCCAGCAGCGAGGGATGGGTCTCTGAAGCTTTCTTT.

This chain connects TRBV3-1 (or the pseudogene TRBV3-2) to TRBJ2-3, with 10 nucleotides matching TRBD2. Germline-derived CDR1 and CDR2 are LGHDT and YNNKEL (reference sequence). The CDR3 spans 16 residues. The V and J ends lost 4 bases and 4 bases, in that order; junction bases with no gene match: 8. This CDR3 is CASSPQPGLASDTQYF. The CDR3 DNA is TGTGCCAGCAGCCCCCAACCGGGACTAGCGTCAGATACGCAGTATTTT.

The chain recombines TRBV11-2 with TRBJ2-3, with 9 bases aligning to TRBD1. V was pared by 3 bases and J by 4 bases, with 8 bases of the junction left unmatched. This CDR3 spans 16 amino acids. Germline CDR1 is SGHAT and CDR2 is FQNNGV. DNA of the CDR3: TGTGCCAGCAGCTTTTGGGACAGGGCGACGTCAGATACGCAGTATTTT. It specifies CASSFWDRATSDTQYF.

The CDR3 spells CASRPRGPGQGVDYEQYF. The CDR3 DNA is TGTGCCAGCAGACCCAGGGGGCCGGGACAGGGGGTAGACTACGAGCAGTACTTC. This rearrangement joins TRBV5-6 to TRBJ2-7; 11 bases are shared with TRBD1. Germline-derived CDR1 and CDR2 are SGHDT and YYEEEE. This CDR3 is built from 18 residues. V dropped 5 bases and J dropped 3; count of bases not matched to a gene: 16.

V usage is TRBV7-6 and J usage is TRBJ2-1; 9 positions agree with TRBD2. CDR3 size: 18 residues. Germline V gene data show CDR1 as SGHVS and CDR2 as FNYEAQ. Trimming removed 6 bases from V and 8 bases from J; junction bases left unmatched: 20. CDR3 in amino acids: CASSPRGPPGLAGDEQFF. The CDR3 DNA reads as TGTGCCAGCAGTCCTAGGGGGCCGCCGGGACTAGCAGGAGATGAGCAGTTCTTC.

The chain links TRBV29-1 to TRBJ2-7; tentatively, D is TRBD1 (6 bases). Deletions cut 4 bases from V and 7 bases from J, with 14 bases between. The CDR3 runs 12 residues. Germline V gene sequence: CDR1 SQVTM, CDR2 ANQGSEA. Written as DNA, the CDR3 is TGCAGCGTTGGTGGGGGCTCTGGGGAGCAGTACTTC. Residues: CSVGGGSGEQYF.

The CDR3 nucleotides are TGTGCCTGGAGTGTCGGTTTCACTAGCACAGATACGCAGTATTTT. Translated: CAWSVGFTSTDTQYF. The J gene is TRBJ2-3, the V gene TRBV30, with D unclear. The CDR3 has 15 residues. Germline lookup yields CDR1 GTSNPN and CDR2 SVGIG (reference sequence). Trimming left V 0 bases short and J 0 bases short, with 10 bases between.

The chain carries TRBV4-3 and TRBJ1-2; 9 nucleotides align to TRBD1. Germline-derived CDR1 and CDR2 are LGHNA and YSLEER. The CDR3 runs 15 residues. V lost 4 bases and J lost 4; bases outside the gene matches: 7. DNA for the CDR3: TGCGCCAGCAGCCGAGATACAGGGGGCGGCTATGGCTACACCTTC. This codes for CASSRDTGGGYGYTF.